The following is a T cell receptor (beta chain) sequence with its context. Antigen specificity is unknown. Sequenced by immunoSEQ multiplex PCR; TCRdb stores in-frame clones only, minus some. The sample lists 92,000 or so clones, 85% to 90% seen once, with 20% to 30% in the top ten. The data were obtained in a study of T cell responses to AZD1222 COVID-19 vaccine. Study conclusions and caveats: Scientists sampled the repertoires only once the peak T cell response had passed.

There are 14 residues in the CDR3. Trimming removed 5 bases from V and 6 bases from J; junction bases left unmatched: 3. Germline CDR1 LGHNA, CDR2 YNFKEQ. The source was peripheral blood, collected on day 0 of AZD1222 vaccination. The rearrangement joins TRBV4-2 to TRBJ2-7, with TRBD2 matching 14 bases. This sequence was found in an adult in good health. The CDR3: CASSYGLAGGEQYF. CDR3 sequence (DNA): TGTGCCAGCAGCTACGGACTAGCGGGAGGCGAGCAGTACTTC.